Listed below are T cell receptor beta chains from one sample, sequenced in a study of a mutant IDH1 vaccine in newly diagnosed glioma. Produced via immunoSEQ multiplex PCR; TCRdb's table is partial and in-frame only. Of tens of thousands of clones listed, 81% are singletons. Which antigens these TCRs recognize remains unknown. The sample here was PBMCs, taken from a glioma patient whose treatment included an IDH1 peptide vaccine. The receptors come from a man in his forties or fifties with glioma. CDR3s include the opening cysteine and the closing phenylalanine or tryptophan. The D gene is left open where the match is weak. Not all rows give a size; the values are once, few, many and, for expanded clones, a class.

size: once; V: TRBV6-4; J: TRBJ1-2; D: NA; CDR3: CASSPFDSPSSGYTF; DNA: TGTGCCAGCAGTCCCTTTGACAGCCCTTCGAGTGGCTACACCTTC
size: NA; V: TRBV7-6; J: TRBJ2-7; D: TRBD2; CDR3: CASSFSGEPSYEQYF; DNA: TGTGCCAGCAGCTTTAGCGGGGAGCCTTCCTACGAGCAGTACTTC
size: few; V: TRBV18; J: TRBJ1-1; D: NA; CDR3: CASSPQRGTEAFF; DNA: TGTGCCAGCTCACCACAGAGGGGCACTGAAGCTTTCTTT
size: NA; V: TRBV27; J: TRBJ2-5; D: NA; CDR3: CASSFTLGTQETQYF; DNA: TGTGCCAGCAGTTTTACATTGGGGACACAAGAGACCCAGTACTTC
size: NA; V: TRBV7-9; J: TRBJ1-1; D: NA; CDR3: CAATPKQTTEAFF; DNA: TGTGCCGCAACGCCCAAGCAGACCACTGAAGCTTTCTTT
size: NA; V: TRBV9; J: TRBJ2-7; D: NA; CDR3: CASSVGGSSYEQYF; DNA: TGTGCCAGCAGCGTTGGCGGTAGCTCCTACGAGCAGTACTTC
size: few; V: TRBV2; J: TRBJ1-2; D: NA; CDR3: CASSELPGSNGYTF; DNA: TGTGCCAGCAGTGAATTACCGGGATCAAATGGCTACACCTTC
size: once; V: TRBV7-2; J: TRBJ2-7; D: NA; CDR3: CASSLLGRGDEQYF; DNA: TGTGCCAGCAGCTTATTAGGCAGGGGTGACGAGCAGTACTTC
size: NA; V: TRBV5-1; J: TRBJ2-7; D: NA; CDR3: CASSGSYEQYF; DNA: TGCGCCAGCAGCGGCTCCTACGAGCAGTACTTC
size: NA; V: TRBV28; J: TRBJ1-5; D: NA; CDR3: CASSSGGYSNQPQHF; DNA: TGTGCCAGCAGCAGTGGAGGATATAGCAATCAGCCCCAGCATTTT
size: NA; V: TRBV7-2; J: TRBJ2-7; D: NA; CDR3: CASSRTVSYEQYF; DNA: TGTGCCAGCAGCAGGACAGTTTCCTACGAGCAGTACTTC
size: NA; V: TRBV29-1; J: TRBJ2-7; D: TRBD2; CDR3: CSVEGTSGRPTYEQYF; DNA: TGCAGCGTTGAAGGGACTAGCGGGAGGCCGACCTACGAGCAGTACTTC
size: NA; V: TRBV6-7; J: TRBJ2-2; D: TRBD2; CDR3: CASSYPGLADTGELFF; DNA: TGTGCCAGCAGTTACCCGGGACTAGCGGACACCGGGGAGCTGTTTTTT
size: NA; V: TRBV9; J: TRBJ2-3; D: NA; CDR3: CASSILPGGGTDTQYF; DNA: TGTGCCAGCAGCATACTACCGGGCGGTGGCACAGATACGCAGTATTTT
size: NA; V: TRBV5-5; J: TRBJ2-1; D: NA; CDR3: CASSLEGRIYNEQFF; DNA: TGTGCCAGCAGCTTGGAGGGAAGGATTTACAATGAGCAGTTCTTC
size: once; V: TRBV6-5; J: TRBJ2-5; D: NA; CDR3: CASSRGETQYF; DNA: TGTGCCAGCAGCCGAGGGGAGACCCAGTACTTC
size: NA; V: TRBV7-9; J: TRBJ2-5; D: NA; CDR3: CASSSWTGQETQYF; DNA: TGTGCCAGCAGCTCATGGACGGGACAAGAGACCCAGTACTTC
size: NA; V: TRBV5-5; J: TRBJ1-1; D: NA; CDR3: CASSLWGREAFF; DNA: TGTGCCAGCAGCTTGTGGGGCCGTGAAGCTTTCTTT
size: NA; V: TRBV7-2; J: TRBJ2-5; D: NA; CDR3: CASSYRLTETQYF; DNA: TGTGCCAGCAGCTATAGATTAACGGAGACCCAGTACTTC
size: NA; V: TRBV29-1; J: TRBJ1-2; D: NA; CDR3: CSATSPNYGYTF; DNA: TGCAGCGCCACCTCTCCTAACTATGGCTACACCTTC
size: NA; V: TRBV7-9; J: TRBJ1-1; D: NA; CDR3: CASSFGPLNTEAFF; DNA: TGTGCCAGCAGCTTCGGGCCTCTGAACACTGAAGCTTTCTTT
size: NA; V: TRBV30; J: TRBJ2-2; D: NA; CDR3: CAWSVLAGFANTGELFF; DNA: TGTGCCTGGAGTGTTCTCGCAGGGTTCGCGAACACCGGGGAGCTGTTTTTT
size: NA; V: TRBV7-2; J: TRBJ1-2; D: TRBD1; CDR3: CASSLGTGKDYGYTF; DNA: TGTGCCAGCAGCTTAGGGACAGGGAAAGACTATGGCTACACCTTC
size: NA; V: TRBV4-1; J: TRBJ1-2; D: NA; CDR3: CASSQDPGKNYGYTF; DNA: TGCGCCAGCAGCCAAGACCCGGGGAAGAACTATGGCTACACCTTC
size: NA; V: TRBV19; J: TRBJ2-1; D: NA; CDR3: CASSILGSSSYNEQFF; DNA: TGTGCCAGTAGTATATTAGGCTCGAGCTCCTACAATGAGCAGTTCTTC
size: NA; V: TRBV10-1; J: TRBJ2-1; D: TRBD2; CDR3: CASSDPGGNEQFF; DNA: TGCGCCAGCAGTGACCCCGGGGGGAATGAGCAGTTCTTC
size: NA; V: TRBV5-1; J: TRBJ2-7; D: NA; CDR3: CASRPGPRDYEQYF; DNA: TGCGCCAGCAGACCAGGGCCTCGGGACTACGAGCAGTACTTC
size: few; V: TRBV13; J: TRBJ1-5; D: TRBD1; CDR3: CASSQTGGGTPQHF; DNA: TGTGCCAGCAGTCAAACAGGGGGAGGAACGCCCCAGCATTTT
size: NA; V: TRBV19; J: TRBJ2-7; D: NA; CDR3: CASSGDPTGWYEQYF; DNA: TGTGCCAGTAGCGGGGACCCCACGGGGTGGTACGAGCAGTACTTC
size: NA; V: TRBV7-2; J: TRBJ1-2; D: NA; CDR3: CASSPYTQSYYGYTF; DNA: TGTGCCAGCAGCCCGTACACACAATCCTACTATGGCTACACCTTC
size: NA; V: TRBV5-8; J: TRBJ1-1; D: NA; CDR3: CASSSRGAPNTEAFF; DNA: TGTGCCAGCAGCAGTAGAGGGGCCCCAAACACTGAAGCTTTCTTT
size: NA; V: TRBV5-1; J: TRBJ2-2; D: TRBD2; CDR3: CASSFPSGRSTGELFF; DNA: TGCGCCAGCAGCTTCCCTAGCGGGAGAAGTACCGGGGAGCTGTTTTTT
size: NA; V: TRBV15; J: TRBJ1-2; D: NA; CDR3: CATSRGGQGNYGYTF; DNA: TGTGCCACCAGCAGAGGCGGCCAGGGTAACTATGGCTACACCTTC
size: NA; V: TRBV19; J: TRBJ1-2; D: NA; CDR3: CASRTQGPYGYTF; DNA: TGTGCCAGTAGAACTCAGGGGCCCTATGGCTACACCTTC
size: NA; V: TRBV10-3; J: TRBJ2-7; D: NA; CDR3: CAISETYDYSAEDVIMYEQYF; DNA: TGTGCCATCAGTGAGACCTACGATTACTCGGCGGAAGACGTGATTATGTACGAGCAGTACTTC
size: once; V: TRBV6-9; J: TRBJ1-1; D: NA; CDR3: CASSYEINPAFF; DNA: TGTGCCAGCAGTTACGAGATCAATCCAGCTTTCTTT
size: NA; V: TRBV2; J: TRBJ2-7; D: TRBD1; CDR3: CASREGQGAGYEQYF; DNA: TGTGCCAGCAGGGAGGGACAGGGGGCCGGGTACGAGCAGTACTTC
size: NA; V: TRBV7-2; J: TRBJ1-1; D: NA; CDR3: CASTLSEGLNTEAFF; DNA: TGTGCCAGCACCCTTTCCGAGGGGCTTAACACTGAAGCTTTCTTT
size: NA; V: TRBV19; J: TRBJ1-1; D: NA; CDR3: CASSKVRGGTEAFF; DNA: TGTGCCAGTAGTAAGGTCCGGGGGGGCACTGAAGCTTTCTTT
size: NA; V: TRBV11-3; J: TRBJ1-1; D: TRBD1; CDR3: CASSRGQGEMNTEAFF; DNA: TGTGCCAGCAGCCGAGGACAGGGAGAGATGAACACTGAAGCTTTCTTT
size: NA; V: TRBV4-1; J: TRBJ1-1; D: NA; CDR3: CASSQGGVGAFF; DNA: TGCGCCAGCAGCCAAGGGGGGGTAGGAGCTTTCTTT
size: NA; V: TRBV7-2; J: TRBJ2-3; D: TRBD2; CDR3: CASSIQGTSSTDTQYF; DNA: TGTGCCAGCAGCATACAAGGGACTAGTTCTACAGATACGCAGTATTTT
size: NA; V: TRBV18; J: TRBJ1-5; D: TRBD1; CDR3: CASSLGQSNQPQHF; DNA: TGTGCCAGCTCACTGGGACAGAGCAATCAGCCCCAGCATTTT
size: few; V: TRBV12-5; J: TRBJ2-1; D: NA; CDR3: CASGLAVSGRSGVYNEQFF; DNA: TGTGCTAGTGGTTTGGCCGTGTCTGGGCGGTCGGGGGTCTACAATGAGCAGTTCTTC
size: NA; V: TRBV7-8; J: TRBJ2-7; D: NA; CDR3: CASSSEPPGSSYEQYF; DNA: TGTGCCAGCAGCTCAGAACCCCCAGGAAGCTCCTACGAGCAGTACTTC
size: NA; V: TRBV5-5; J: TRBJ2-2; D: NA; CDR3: CASSSSRETGELFF; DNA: TGTGCCAGCAGCTCCTCTAGAGAAACCGGGGAGCTGTTTTTT
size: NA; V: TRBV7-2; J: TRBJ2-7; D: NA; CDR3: CASSLDLPSNVQYF; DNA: TGTGCCAGCAGCTTAGATCTCCCTAGTAATGTGCAGTACTTC
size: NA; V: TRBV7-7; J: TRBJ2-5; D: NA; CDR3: CASSFQAGSQETQYF; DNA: TGTGCTAGCAGCTTTCAGGCGGGATCACAAGAGACCCAGTACTTC
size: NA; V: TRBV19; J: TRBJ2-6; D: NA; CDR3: CASSIDIGGAGANVLTF; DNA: TGTGCCAGTAGTATAGATATAGGTGGGGCTGGGGCCAACGTCCTGACTTTC
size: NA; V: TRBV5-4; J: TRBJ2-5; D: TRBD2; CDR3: CAGDSGGETQYF; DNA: TGTGCCGGTGATAGCGGGGGGGAGACCCAGTACTTC
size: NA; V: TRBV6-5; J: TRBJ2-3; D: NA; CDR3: CASCAGQPSTDTQYF; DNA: TGTGCCAGCTGCGCGGGACAGCCTAGCACAGATACGCAGTATTTT
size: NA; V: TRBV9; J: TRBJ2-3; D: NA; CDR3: CASSGLAIEDTQYF; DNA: TGTGCCAGCAGCGGCCTAGCAATCGAGGATACGCAGTATTTT
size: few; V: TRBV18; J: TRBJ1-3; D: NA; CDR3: CASSPLQGRNLRNTIYF; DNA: TGTGCCAGCTCACCTTTGCAAGGCCGAAACCTAAGGAACACCATATATTTT
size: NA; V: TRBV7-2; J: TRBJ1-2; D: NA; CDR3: CASSLVGENYGYTF; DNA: TGTGCCAGCAGCTTAGTGGGGGAAAACTATGGCTACACCTTC
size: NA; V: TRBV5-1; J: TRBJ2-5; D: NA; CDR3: CASSQGALQETQYF; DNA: TGCGCCAGCAGTCAAGGCGCGTTACAAGAGACCCAGTACTTC
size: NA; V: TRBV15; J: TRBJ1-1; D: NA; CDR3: CATSRGPKGNTEAFF; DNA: TGTGCCACCAGCAGAGGTCCTAAGGGGAACACTGAAGCTTTCTTT
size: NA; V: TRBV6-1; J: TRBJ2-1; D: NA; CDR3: CASSDRGNSYNEQFF; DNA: TGTGCCAGCAGTGATCGGGGCAATTCCTACAATGAGCAGTTCTTC